The rows below give T cell receptor beta chains drawn from one sample of a study of beta chain features in type 1 diabetes. The repertoire was sequenced with immunoSEQ multiplex PCR; TCRdb's copy has only in-frame clones and lacks some. The sample records fewer than 400,000 clones, about a tenth being singletons. The sequenced sample was central memory CD4+ T cells from blood. These receptors originate from a man younger than 40 with type 1 diabetes. CDR3s include the opening cysteine and the closing phenylalanine or tryptophan.

CDR3aa | v_gene
CAWSMDSEHEQYF | TRBV30
CASSPRGPGGVSTDTQYF | TRBV19
CSVDSSSTLGYTF | TRBV29-1
CASSYLAGDGTGELFF | TRBV7-7
CASSVGVLSNEQFF | TRBV9
CASSFGLGLETQYF | TRBV5-6
CASTQSSYNEQFF | TRBV2
CASSQDLRAGGAEKLFF | TRBV4-3
CASTEGQSESNQPQHF | TRBV6-6
CASWTVSNGELFF | TRBV6-5
CASSAHSGTSGGDAYNEQFF | TRBV9